This record covers a single TCR beta chain. The antigen is undetermined. 5'RACE primed at constant segments yielded TCR alpha and TCR beta cDNA libraries bearing sample barcodes and UMIs. TCRdb reprocessed the 5' RACE reads with MiXCR, giving one entry per CDR3 protein. The data hold fewer than 550,000 distinct CDR3 sequences, with 15% to 25% observed a single time. The entry originates in a study of T-cell memory formation after mild COVID-19. Study as a whole: Each donor largely had its own TCR clusters. Study results and limitations: There were some responding clones in pre-infection memory, which suggested that cross-reactive memory had joined.

This receptor was identified in an adult woman who had mild COVID-19 (a few samples of this study predate the infection). Cell type and time point are not known. The sequenced sample consisted of PBMCs or a T cell subset sorted from them (not recorded which).

The CDR3, as DNA: TGTGCCAGCAGCCAATGGACCGGGGGAGGAGATACGCAGTATTTT. It yields the protein CASSQWTGGGDTQYF. This chain joins TRBV14 and TRBJ2-3; perhaps TRBD2 as D (6 bases). Germline V lookup: CDR1 SGHDN, CDR2 FVKESK. The V end was cut by 2 bases, the J end by 5 bases, with 14 bases between. The CDR3 consists of 15 residues.